The entry that follows covers one TCR beta chain sequence. No antigen is known for it. These data originate in a study of cytomegalovirus exposure and HLA in healthy donors. Notes on the study in general: Per a later analysis, roughly 17,000 TCR beta sequences showed association with HLA alleles at 0.05 false discovery rate. There were some V segments, including TRBV6-2 and TRBV6-3, excluded as indistinguishable. TCR beta V- and J-gene trimming, according to a later analysis, was linked to a missense DCLRE1C variant.

Healthy bone marrow donors made up the cohort. This CDR3 has 15 residues. With 1 base removed from V and 0 bases from J, the gap between germline ends came to 7 bases. Germline V lookup: CDR1 SGHVS, CDR2 FNYEAQ. PCR employed 60 Vbeta and 13 Jbeta primers. The table came from immunoSEQ multiplex PCR; TCRdb's copy has only in-frame clones and leaves some out. The table lists fewer than 200,000 clones, more than 70% of them singletons. The sample comprised PBMCs. The rearrangement uses TRBV7-6 and TRBJ1-3; no definite D call. The sequence was obtained from a male donor in good health and CMV-seronegative. The CDR3 loop is CASSLGLYSGNTIYF. In DNA form, the CDR3 reads TGTGCCAGCAGCTTAGGACTTTACTCTGGAAACACCATATATTTT.